The 18 T cell receptor beta chains listed next were all sequenced from one sample in a study of T cell responses to AZD1222 COVID-19 vaccine. TCRdb's copy holds only in-frame clones and misses some; the assay was immunoSEQ multiplex PCR. Here the sample spans about 120,000 clones, about 88% being singletons. Sequences were derived from peripheral blood, sampled on day 0 of AZD1222 vaccination. Receptors were obtained from an adult in good health.

The chain links TRBV10-3 to TRBJ2-7; D perhaps matches TRBD1 (6 bases). The CDR3 is 13 residues long. Trimming removed 11 bases from V and 6 bases from J, with 20 bases in between. From germline, CDR1 is ENHRY and CDR2 SYGVKD. In DNA form, the CDR3 reads TGTGCCGCCCAACAGGGTTCAGGCTTCGAGCAGTACTTC. Protein product: CAAQQGSGFEQYF.

The chain combines TRBV14 with TRBJ1-6; D call uncertain. CDR1 SGHDN and CDR2 FVKESK come from the germline V gene. V was trimmed by 0 bases and J by 3 bases, leaving 12 bases between them. The CDR3 extends over 17 amino acids. As DNA, the CDR3 is TGTGCCAGCAGCCAAGATGGTTGGGGTGGCTATAATTCACCCCTCCACTTT. Translation gives CASSQDGWGGYNSPLHF.

The count of this clone is one. This chain connects TRBV3-1 (or the pseudogene TRBV3-2) to TRBJ2-5, with TRBD1 identical over 7 bases. The ends lost 3 bases at V and 2 bases at J; junction bases unmatched: 3. The germline gives CDR1 LGHDT, CDR2 YNNKEL (reference sequence). The CDR3 sequence is 14 residues long. The CDR3 spells CASSQGQTQETQYF. The DNA for the CDR3 is TGTGCCAGCAGCCAGGGACAGACACAAGAGACCCAGTACTTC.

The rearrangement links TRBV7-9 to TRBJ2-1; no definite D call. This CDR3 has 15 residues. Germline V CDR1 and CDR2: SEHNR, FQNEAQ (reference sequence). V dropped 5 bases and J dropped 1 base, with 12 bases sitting between them. The CDR3 nucleotides are TGTGCCAGCAGCCGGCCGTTTGGGTCCTACAATGAGCAGTTCTTC. Translation: CASSRPFGSYNEQFF.

This clone appeared a few times. V is TRBV18 and J is TRBJ2-5; D gene unclear. CDR3 length: 14 residues. Trimming cost V 2 bases and J 4 bases, with 11 bases left between them. Germline CDR1 and CDR2: KGHSH and LQKENI. In nucleotides, the CDR3 is TGTGCCAGCTCACCAGGGTACTCGGGAGAGACCCAGTACTTC. Its protein is CASSPGYSGETQYF.

The rearrangement joins TRBV9 to TRBJ2-7; TRBD1 matches at 10 bases. Germline lookup yields CDR1 SGDLS and CDR2 YYNGEE. The CDR3 extends over 16 amino acids. V dropped 1 base and J dropped 4; count of bases not matched to a gene: 8. The CDR3 sequence: CASSVSSGTGAYEQYF. The CDR3 DNA sequence: TGTGCCAGCAGCGTAAGTAGCGGGACAGGGGCATACGAGCAGTACTTC.

This sequence joins TRBV15 and TRBJ2-5; 9 bases line up with TRBD1. Unmatched junction bases numbered 8, after V lost 0 bases and J lost 3 bases. Per germline, CDR1 LNHNV and CDR2 YYDKDF (reference sequence). This CDR3 has 17 residues. CDR3 residues: CATSRDRRQGVKETQYF. The CDR3 bases are TGTGCCACCAGCAGAGATCGGCGACAGGGGGTGAAAGAGACCCAGTACTTC.

The chain carries TRBV29-1 and TRBJ1-6, with D uncertain. The V and J ends lost 4 bases and 3 bases respectively, with 7 bases between them. CDR3 length equals 13 residues. Germline V gives CDR1 SQVTM, CDR2 ANQGSEA. The DNA for the CDR3 is TGCAGCGTTGGGGAAAACTATAATTCACCCCTCCACTTT. It encodes CSVGENYNSPLHF.

The rearrangement joins TRBV10-3 to TRBJ2-3; a possible D gene is TRBD2 (5 bases). Germline lookup yields CDR1 ENHRY and CDR2 SYGVKD. The CDR3 totals 12 residues. The germline V and J ends were trimmed by 8 bases and 8 bases, with 14 bases remaining between them. This CDR3 reads CAIGPYEGTQYF. DNA for the CDR3: TGTGCCATCGGTCCATACGAGGGTACGCAGTATTTT.

The genes are TRBV11-1 and TRBJ2-7, with D uncertain. The germline V gene has CDR1 SGHAT and CDR2 FQDESV (reference sequence). Trimming cost V 1 base and J 0 bases, with 13 bases left between them. This CDR3 has 16 residues. The CDR3 coding sequence is TGTGCCAGCAGCTTAGTTGGGGTCGGTTCCTCCTACGAGCAGTACTTC. Translation: CASSLVGVGSSYEQYF.

This rearrangement joins TRBV6-2 or TRBV6-3 to TRBJ2-2; 11 bases are shared with TRBD2. Trimming took 5 bases from V and 6 from J; bases not matched to a gene: 2. In germline, CDR1 is MNHEY, CDR2 SVGEGT. The CDR3 extends over 14 amino acids. Here the CDR3 DNA reads TGTGCCAGCAGTAGTAGCGGGAGGGCCGGGGAGCTGTTTTTT. Residues: CASSSSGRAGELFF.

The chain couples TRBV14 to TRBJ2-1, with 10 bases lining up with TRBD2. V lost 4 bases, J lost 7 bases, and 13 bases stayed unmatched. The V gene's germline CDR1 is SGHDN and CDR2 FVKESK. The CDR3 contains 17 residues. The CDR3 here is CASSPGLAVLGGNEQFF. The CDR3 DNA reads as TGTGCCAGCAGCCCCGGACTAGCGGTGCTGGGGGGGAATGAGCAGTTCTTC.

V and J are TRBV30 and TRBJ1-1; 8 bases map to TRBD1. The CDR3 loop spans 13 amino acids. The germline gives CDR1 GTSNPN, CDR2 SVGIG (reference sequence). Trimming removed 8 bases from V and 4 bases from J; junction bases left unmatched: 9. Written as DNA, the CDR3 is TGTGCCCAGAAACAGGGGGACGGCACTGAAGCTTTCTTT. The encoded protein is CAQKQGDGTEAFF.

This chain joins TRBV5-4 and TRBJ1-6, with a weak D call TRBD1 (5 bases). Trimming took off 0 bases at V and 12 bases at J, with 13 bases between the two ends. The CDR3 runs 14 residues. Germline V gene sequence: CDR1 SGHNT, CDR2 YYREEE (reference sequence). This CDR3 is CASSLGGDGGPLHF. Written as DNA, the CDR3 is TGTGCCAGCAGCTTGGGGGGGGACGGGGGACCCCTCCACTTT.

This chain connects TRBV29-1 to TRBJ1-1; D gene uncertain. Germline V gives CDR1 SQVTM, CDR2 ANQGSEA. The CDR3 sequence is 15 residues long. V was pared by 1 base and J by 0 bases, with 12 bases between. CDR3: CSVEGLGLVNTEAFF. Here the CDR3 DNA reads TGCAGCGTTGAAGGGTTGGGATTGGTGAACACTGAAGCTTTCTTT. Supplemented by reference TRBV29-1 and TRBJ1-1, the full variable domain reads SAVISQKPSRDICQRGTSLTIQCQVDSQVTMMFWYRQQPGQSLTLIATANQGSEATYESGFVIDKFPISRPNLTFSTLTVSNMSPEDSSIYLCSVEGLGLVNTEAFFGQGTRLTVV.

This clone was counted a few times. The chain joins TRBV12-5 to TRBJ1-1; D is unclear. Between the trimmed V and J ends, which lost 4 bases and 6 bases, there was a span of 12 bases. CDR3 length: 13 amino acids. Germline CDR1 LGHNT, CDR2 FRNRAP. CDR3 protein: CASGSISGAEAFF. CDR3 DNA: TGTGCTAGTGGTTCCATCTCCGGGGCTGAAGCTTTCTTT. Variable domain in full (rest from reference TRBV12-5 and TRBJ1-1): DARVTQTPRHKVTEMGQEVTMRCQPILGHNTVFWYRQTMMQGLELLAYFRNRAPLDDSGMPKDRFSAEMPDATLATLKIQPSEPRDSAVYFCASGSISGAEAFFGQGTRLTVV.

V usage is TRBV7-8 and J usage is TRBJ2-1; TRBD1 agrees at 7 bases. Looked up from germline, CDR1 is SGHVS and CDR2 is FQNEAQ. V gave up 6 bases and J gave up 4 bases; unmatched junction bases: 9. The length of the CDR3 is 15 residues. DNA for the CDR3: TGTGCCAGCAGACCTCGACAGGGCTCGTACAATGAGCAGTTCTTC. Its protein product is CASRPRQGSYNEQFF.

As DNA, the CDR3 is TGCGCCAGCAGTGGGGCAGGGATTTCTGAAAAACTGTTTTTT. Translating gives CASSGAGISEKLFF. This chain links TRBV10-2 with TRBJ1-4; D possibly corresponds to TRBD1 (5 bases). The V gene's germline CDR1 is WSHSY and CDR2 SAAADI. This CDR3 contains 14 residues. Trimming took 4 bases from V and 7 from J, leaving 13 bases between them.